The 18 T cell receptor beta chains reported below all come from one sample, sequenced in a study of T cell responses to AZD1222 COVID-19 vaccine. Some clones are missing from TCRdb's copy, which holds only in-frame ones; the method was immunoSEQ multiplex PCR. The data contain 80,000 to 100,000 clones, about 91% of them seen just once; the ten biggest clones take up approximately 10%. The sample in question was peripheral blood, obtained on day 0 of MenACWY control vaccination. Receptors originate from an adult in good health.

CDR3 residues: CASSSGQGRNTGELFF. The CDR3 bases are TGTGCCAGCAGCTCCGGACAGGGGCGGAACACCGGGGAGCTGTTTTTT. V usage is TRBV7-3 and J usage is TRBJ2-2, with 9 bases matching TRBD1. Trimming removed 4 bases from V and 1 base from J; junction bases left unmatched: 4. Per germline, CDR1 SGHTA and CDR2 FQGTGA. This CDR3 is 16 amino acids long. Complete variable domain (other parts from reference TRBV7-3 and TRBJ2-2): GAGVSQTPSNKVTEKGKYVELRCDPISGHTALYWYRQSLGQGPEFLIYFQGTGAADDSGLPNDRFFAVRPEGSVSTLKIQRTERGDSAVYLCASSSGQGRNTGELFFGEGSRLTVL.

The rearrangement joins TRBV19 to TRBJ2-1; 13 bases line up with TRBD2. The CDR3 runs 19 residues. Germline V lookup: CDR1 LNHDA, CDR2 SQIVND (reference sequence). V shed 2 bases and J 6 bases; nucleotides not matched to a gene: 13. The CDR3 nucleotides are TGTGCCAGTAGTATATTAGGGACTAGCGGGGATAGTCGGGTCAATGAGCAGTTCTTC. Protein product: CASSILGTSGDSRVNEQFF.

V usage is TRBV5-6 and J usage is TRBJ2-3; TRBD2 matches 13 bases. In germline, CDR1 is SGHDT, CDR2 YYEEEE. V trimming: 2 bases; J trimming: 4 bases; junction bases outside the gene matches: 4. This CDR3 is 16 amino acids long. The CDR3 region is CASSLLAGGVPDTQYF. CDR3 in DNA: TGTGCCAGCAGCTTACTAGCGGGGGGGGTCCCAGATACGCAGTATTTT.

This sequence joins TRBV27 and TRBJ2-1; the match to TRBD2 covers 11 bases. Germline V gene sequence: CDR1 MNHEY, CDR2 SMNVEV (reference sequence). The CDR3 contains 17 residues. The V and J ends lost 4 bases and 4 bases, in that order; junction bases with no gene match: 9. CDR3 sequence: CASSSPRLAGSYNEQFF. Here the CDR3 DNA reads TGTGCCAGCAGTTCCCCTCGACTAGCGGGGAGTTACAATGAGCAGTTCTTC.

CDR3 nucleotide sequence: TGTGCCAGCAGGTCGACGCTAAAGAGGTTCAATCAGCCCCAGCATTTT. This sequence encodes CASRSTLKRFNQPQHF. V is TRBV28 and J is TRBJ1-5, with D uncertain. Trimming pared 6 bases from V and 3 bases from J, leaving 18 bases between. The CDR3 contains 16 residues. From germline, CDR1 is MDHEN and CDR2 SYDVKM.

The V call is TRBV24-1, the J call TRBJ1-4, with D hard to call. The germline V and J ends were trimmed by 0 bases and 3 bases, with 22 bases remaining between them. The CDR3 contains 20 residues. Per germline, CDR1 KGHDR and CDR2 SFDVKD. CDR3 amino acids: CATSDLSRAAVPRPNEKLFF. For the CDR3, the DNA is TGTGCCACCAGTGATTTGTCCCGAGCCGCGGTCCCTCGTCCTAATGAAAAACTGTTTTTT.

This CDR3 reads CASSFRSRSYNEQFF. CDR3 sequence (DNA): TGTGCCAGCAGTTTTCGATCCCGCTCCTACAATGAGCAGTTCTTC. The chain has TRBV28 and TRBJ2-1; D gene uncertain. The ends were cut back, 3 bases at V and 0 bases at J, with 9 bases in the middle. This CDR3 comprises 15 residues. CDR1 is MDHEN, CDR2 SYDVKM, per germline. Combining the CDR3 with reference TRBV28 and TRBJ2-1 gives the whole variable domain DVKVTQSSRYLVKRTGEKVFLECVQDMDHENMFWYRQDPGLGLRLIYFSYDVKMKEKGDIPEGYSVSREKKERFSLILESASTNQTSMYLCASSFRSRSYNEQFFGPGTRLTVL.

V gene TRBV6-5 combines with J gene TRBJ1-1, with a possible D match to TRBD1 (5 bases). CDR1 is MNHEY and CDR2 is SVGAGI in the germline V gene. The CDR3 has 15 amino acids. The V and J ends lost 5 bases and 2 bases respectively, with 15 bases between them. CDR3 amino acids: CASSTGHGVNTEAFF. The CDR3, as DNA: TGTGCCAGCAGTACCGGACACGGCGTTAACACTGAAGCTTTCTTT.

CDR3 sequence: CASSLLRDEQFF. In DNA form, the CDR3 reads TGTGCCAGCAGTTTATTAAGGGATGAGCAGTTCTTC. The chain combines TRBV28 with TRBJ2-1; D remains ambiguous. Trimming left V 1 base short and J 8 bases short, with 6 bases between. Per the germline V gene, CDR1 is MDHEN and CDR2 is SYDVKM. This CDR3 contains 12 residues.

The rearrangement links TRBV7-2 to TRBJ1-4; 9 bases line up with TRBD1. With V trimmed by 2 bases and J by 10 bases, 5 bases remained unmatched. The CDR3 has 14 residues. Germline V gives CDR1 SGHTA, CDR2 FQGNSA. For the CDR3, the DNA is TGTGCCAGCAGCTTAAGGGACAGGGAATCAAAACTGTTTTTT. This sequence encodes CASSLRDRESKLFF.

This chain joins TRBV28 and TRBJ1-2, with TRBD1 matching over 8 bases. CDR1 is MDHEN and CDR2 is SYDVKM in the germline V gene. This CDR3 has 12 residues. The trim removed 5 bases at V and 4 bases at J, leaving 0 bases unmatched. The CDR3 nucleotides are TGTGCCAGCAGTGACAGGGGCTATGGCTACACCTTC. It yields the protein CASSDRGYGYTF.

The chain couples TRBV5-1 to TRBJ2-6, with 13 bases that match TRBD2. The ends lost 1 base at V and 3 bases at J; junction bases unmatched: 7. The germline V gene encodes CDR1 SGHRS and CDR2 YFSETQ. The CDR3 is 19 amino acids. The CDR3 region has the DNA TGCGCCAGCAGCTTGAACGGACTAGCGGGGGTGCTTGGGGCCAACGTCCTGACTTTC. Its translation is CASSLNGLAGVLGANVLTF.

This clone appeared a few times. The rearrangement links TRBV7-9 to TRBJ2-1; the match to TRBD1 covers 7 bases. Trimming took 5 bases from V and 10 from J; bases not matched to a gene: 20. The germline V gene encodes CDR1 SEHNR and CDR2 FQNEAQ (reference sequence). CDR3 size: 17 residues. CDR3 amino acids: CASSLRPGTEWVAEQFF. DNA of the CDR3: TGTGCCAGCAGCCTAAGACCCGGGACAGAGTGGGTGGCGGAGCAGTTCTTC.

There are a few counts of this clone. The chain carries TRBV20-1 and TRBJ2-5; D possibly uses TRBD1 or TRBD2 (5 bases each). The CDR3 totals 11 residues. V gave up 3 bases and J gave up 5 bases, with 7 bases separating them. Germline CDR1 reads DFQATT; CDR2 reads SNEGSKA (reference sequence). This CDR3 reads CSASREETQYF. In DNA form, the CDR3 reads TGCAGTGCTAGCAGGGAGGAGACCCAGTACTTC.

This clone came up once. The gene calls are TRBV2 and TRBJ2-5; possible D gene TRBD1, 5 bases. Trimming took off 5 bases at V and 5 bases at J, with 9 bases between the two ends. This CDR3 has 12 residues. Germline lookup yields CDR1 SNHLY and CDR2 FYNNEI. The CDR3 reads CASSYKGETQYF. DNA of the CDR3: TGTGCCAGCAGTTATAAGGGGGAGACCCAGTACTTC.

The chain has TRBV30 and TRBJ1-6, with 7 bases fitting TRBD1. Trimming took 8 bases from V and 4 from J; bases not matched to a gene: 5. This CDR3 is built from 13 residues. Germline V gives CDR1 GTSNPN, CDR2 SVGIG (reference sequence). DNA for the CDR3: TGTGCCGGGTCGGGACAGTATAATTCACCCCTCCACTTT. It translates to CAGSGQYNSPLHF.

The chain joins TRBV7-2 to TRBJ1-5; a weak D match, TRBD1 (5 bases). CDR1 is SGHTA and CDR2 is FQGNSA in the germline V gene. The CDR3 length is 16 residues. Trimming cost V 4 bases and J 3 bases, with 16 bases left between them. CDR3 region: CASSWGGIGDNQPQHF. The CDR3 DNA reads TGTGCCAGCAGCTGGGGGGGGATAGGGGACAATCAGCCCCAGCATTTT.

The J gene is TRBJ1-1, the V gene TRBV15; 8 bases map to TRBD1. V shed 0 bases and J 1 base; nucleotides not matched to a gene: 4. In germline, CDR1 is LNHNV, CDR2 YYDKDF (reference sequence). The CDR3 sequence is 16 residues long. CDR3 region: CATSRDRGTGNTEAFF. CDR3 sequence (DNA): TGTGCCACCAGCAGAGATAGGGGGACAGGGAACACTGAAGCTTTCTTT.